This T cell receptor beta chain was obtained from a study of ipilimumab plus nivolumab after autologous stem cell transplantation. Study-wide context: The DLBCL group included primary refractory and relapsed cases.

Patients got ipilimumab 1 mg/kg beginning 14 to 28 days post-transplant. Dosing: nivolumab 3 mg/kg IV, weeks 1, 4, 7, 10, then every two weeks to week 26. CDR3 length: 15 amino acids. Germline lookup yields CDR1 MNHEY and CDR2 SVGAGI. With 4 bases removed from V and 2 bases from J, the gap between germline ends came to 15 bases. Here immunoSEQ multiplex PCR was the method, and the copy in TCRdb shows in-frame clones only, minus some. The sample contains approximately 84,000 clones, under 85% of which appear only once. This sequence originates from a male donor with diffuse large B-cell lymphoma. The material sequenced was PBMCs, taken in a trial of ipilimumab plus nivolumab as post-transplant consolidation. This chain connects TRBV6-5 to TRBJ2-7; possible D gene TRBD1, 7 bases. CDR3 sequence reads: CASSSPGRGAYEQYF. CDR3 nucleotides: TGTGCCAGCAGTTCCCCAGGCAGGGGGGCCTACGAGCAGTACTTC.